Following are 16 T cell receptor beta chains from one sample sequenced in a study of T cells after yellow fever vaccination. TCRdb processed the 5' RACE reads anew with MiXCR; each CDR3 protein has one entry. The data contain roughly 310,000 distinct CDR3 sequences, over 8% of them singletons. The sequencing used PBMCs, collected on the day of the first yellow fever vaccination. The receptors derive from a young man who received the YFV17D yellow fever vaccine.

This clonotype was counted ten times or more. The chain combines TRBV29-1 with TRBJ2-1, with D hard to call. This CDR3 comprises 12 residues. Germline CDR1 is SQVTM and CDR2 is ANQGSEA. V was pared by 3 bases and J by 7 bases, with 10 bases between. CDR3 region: CSVDQDWNEQFF. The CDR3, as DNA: TGCAGCGTTGACCAAGACTGGAATGAGCAGTTCTTC.

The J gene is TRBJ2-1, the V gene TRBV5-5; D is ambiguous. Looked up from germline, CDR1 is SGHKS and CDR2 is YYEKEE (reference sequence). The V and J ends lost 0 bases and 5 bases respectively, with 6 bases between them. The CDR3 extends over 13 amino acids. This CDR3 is CASSLAPNNEQFF. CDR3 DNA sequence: TGTGCCAGCAGCTTGGCACCCAACAATGAGCAGTTCTTC.

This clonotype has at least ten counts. This chain's CDR3 is CASQLGSSTDTQYF. CDR3 nucleotides: TGTGCCAGCCAACTGGGGTCTAGCACAGATACGCAGTATTTT. This chain links TRBV6-1 with TRBJ2-3; D is uncertain. The CDR3 has 14 amino acids. V lost 8 bases and J lost 0, with 12 bases in between. Germline V gene lookup returns CDR1 MNHNS and CDR2 SASEGT.

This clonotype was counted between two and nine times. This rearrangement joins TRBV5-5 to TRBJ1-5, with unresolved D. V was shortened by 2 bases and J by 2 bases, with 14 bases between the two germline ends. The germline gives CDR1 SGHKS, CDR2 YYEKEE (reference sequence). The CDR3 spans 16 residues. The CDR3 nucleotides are TGTGCCAGCAGCTTATTCCCTGGACGGGGCAATCAGCCCCAGCATTTT. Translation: CASSLFPGRGNQPQHF.

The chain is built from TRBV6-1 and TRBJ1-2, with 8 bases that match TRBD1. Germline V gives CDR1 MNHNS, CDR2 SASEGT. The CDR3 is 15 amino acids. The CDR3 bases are TGTGTGATTGGTGACAGGGGATTTTCTAACTATGGCTACACCTTC. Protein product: CVIGDRGFSNYGYTF.

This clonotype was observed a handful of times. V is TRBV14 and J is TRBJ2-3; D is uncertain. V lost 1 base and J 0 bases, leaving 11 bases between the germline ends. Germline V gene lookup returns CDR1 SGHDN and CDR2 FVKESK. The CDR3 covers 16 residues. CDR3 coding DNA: TGTGCCAGCAGCCAAGGAGTTGGCGGTAGCACAGATACGCAGTATTTT. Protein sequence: CASSQGVGGSTDTQYF.

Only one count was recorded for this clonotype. The CDR3 protein is CATSGSSGGLPHTDTQYF. The CDR3 DNA is TGTGCCACCAGTGGTTCGAGCGGGGGGCTCCCTCACACAGATACGCAGTATTTT. The chain couples TRBV24-1 to TRBJ2-3; 9 bases line up with TRBD2. Germline V gene lookup returns CDR1 KGHDR and CDR2 SFDVKD. Unmatched junction bases numbered 13, after V lost 5 bases and J lost 2 bases. This CDR3 contains 18 residues.

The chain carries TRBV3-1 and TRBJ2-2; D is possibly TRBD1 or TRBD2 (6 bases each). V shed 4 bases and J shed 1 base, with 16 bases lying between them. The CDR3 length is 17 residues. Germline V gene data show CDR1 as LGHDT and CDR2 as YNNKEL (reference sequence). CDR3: CASSLRLGGQNTGELFF. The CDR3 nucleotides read TGTGCCAGCAGCCTTCGCCTGGGGGGCCAGAACACCGGGGAGCTGTTTTTT.

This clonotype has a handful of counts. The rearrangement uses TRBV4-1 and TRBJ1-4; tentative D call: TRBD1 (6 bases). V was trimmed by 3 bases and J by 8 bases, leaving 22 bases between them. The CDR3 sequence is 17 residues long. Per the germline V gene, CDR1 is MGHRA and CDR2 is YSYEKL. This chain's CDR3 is CASSQRGDGPGNEKLFF. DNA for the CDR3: TGCGCCAGCAGCCAGAGGGGGGACGGCCCTGGGAACGAAAAACTGTTTTTT.

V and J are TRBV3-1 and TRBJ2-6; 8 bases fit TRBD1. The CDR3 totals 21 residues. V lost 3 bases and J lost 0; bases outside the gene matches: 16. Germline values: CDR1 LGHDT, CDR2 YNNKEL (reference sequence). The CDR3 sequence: CASSQTIFRDRRSSGANVLTF. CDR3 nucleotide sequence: TGTGCCAGCAGCCAGACAATCTTCCGGGACAGGAGGAGCTCTGGGGCCAACGTCCTGACTTTC.

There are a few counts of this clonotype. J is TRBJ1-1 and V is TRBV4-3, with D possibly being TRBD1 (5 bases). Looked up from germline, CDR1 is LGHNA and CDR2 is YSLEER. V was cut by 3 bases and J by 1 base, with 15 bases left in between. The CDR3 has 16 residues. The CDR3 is CASSQDVGGANTEAFF. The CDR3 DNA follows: TGCGCCAGCAGCCAGGACGTGGGGGGAGCGAACACTGAAGCTTTCTTT.

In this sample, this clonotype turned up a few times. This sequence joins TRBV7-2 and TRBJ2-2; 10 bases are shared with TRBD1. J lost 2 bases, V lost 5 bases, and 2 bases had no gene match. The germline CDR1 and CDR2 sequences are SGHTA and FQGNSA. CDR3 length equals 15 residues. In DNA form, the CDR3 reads TGTGCCAGCAGCGGGACAGGGGCTAACACCGGGGAGCTGTTTTTT. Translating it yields CASSGTGANTGELFF. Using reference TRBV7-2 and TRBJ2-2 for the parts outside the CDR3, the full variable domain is GAGVSQSPSNKVTEKGKDVELRCDPISGHTALYWYRQSLGQGLEFLIYFQGNSAPDKSGLPSDRFSAERTGGSVSTLTIQRTQQEDSAVYLCASSGTGANTGELFFGEGSRLTVL.

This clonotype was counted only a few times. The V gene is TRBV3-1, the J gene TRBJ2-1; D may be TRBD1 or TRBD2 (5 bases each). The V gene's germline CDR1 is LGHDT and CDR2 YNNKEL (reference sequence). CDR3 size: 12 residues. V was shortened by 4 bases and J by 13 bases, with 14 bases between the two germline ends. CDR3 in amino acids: CASSLPGADQFF. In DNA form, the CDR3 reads TGTGCCAGCAGCCTACCCGGGGCAGACCAGTTCTTC.

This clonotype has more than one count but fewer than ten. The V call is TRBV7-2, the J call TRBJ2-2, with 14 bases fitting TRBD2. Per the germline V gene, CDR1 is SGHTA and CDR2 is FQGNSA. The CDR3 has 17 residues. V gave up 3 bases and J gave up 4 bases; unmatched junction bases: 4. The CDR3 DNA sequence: TGTGCCAGCAGCTTCCTTGGGACTAGCGGGGGCACCGGGGAGCTGTTTTTT. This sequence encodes CASSFLGTSGGTGELFF.

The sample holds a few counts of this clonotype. CDR3 sequence (DNA): TGCAGTGCCTATGGACAGGGGAACTATGGCTACACCTTC. The encoded protein is CSAYGQGNYGYTF. The gene calls are TRBV20-1 and TRBJ1-2; 9 bases agree with TRBD1. With 6 bases clipped from V and 2 bases from J, the junction kept 4 bases outside the gene matches. The CDR3 is 13 amino acids. The germline gives CDR1 DFQATT, CDR2 SNEGSKA (reference sequence).

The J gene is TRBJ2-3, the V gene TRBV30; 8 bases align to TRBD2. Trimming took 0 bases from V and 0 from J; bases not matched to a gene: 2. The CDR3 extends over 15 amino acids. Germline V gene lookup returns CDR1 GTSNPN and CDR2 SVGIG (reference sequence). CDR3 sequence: CAWSVSGGSTDTQYF. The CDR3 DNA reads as TGTGCCTGGAGTGTAAGCGGGGGTAGCACAGATACGCAGTATTTT.